The entry below describes one T cell receptor beta chain. What it binds is unknown. Clones were sequenced by immunoSEQ multiplex PCR, and TCRdb holds only the in-frame ones, with some missing. Of roughly 80,000 clones listed, 82% are singletons. This sample was taken from a study of T cell clones after liver transplantation. Whole-study results and caveats: The donor-reactive repertoire was only partly measurable in two subjects, lacking donor cells.

V shed 4 bases and J shed 8 bases, with 17 bases lying between them. Per germline, CDR1 GTSNPN and CDR2 SVGIG (reference sequence). There are 13 residues in the CDR3. This specimen consisted of CD4+ T cells from blood, obtained approximately 3.5 years after liver transplant. J is TRBJ1-1 and V is TRBV30; TRBD1 is a possible D gene (6 bases). The source of this sequence is a human patient who received a liver transplant. Some T cells may possibly be graft donor cells. CDR3 nucleotide sequence: TGTGCCTGGAAGAATTCTGGGGGCCGCGAAGCTTTCTTT. It specifies CAWKNSGGREAFF.